This T cell receptor (beta chain) was recorded in a study of blood T cell repertoires in COVID-19. At the level of the study: Acute and convalescent COVID-19 specimens originated in the United States, Italy and Spain.

Original data processing: Cell counts per sample came from amplifying reference gene primers. Profiling relied on immunoSEQ multiplex PCR, and the TCRdb table lists in-frame clones only, not all of them. V, J and clone size derive from that table, while D and trimming were established from the DNA sequence. The table includes roughly 230,000 clones, 83% detected once. The germline V gene has CDR1 SGHNT and CDR2 YYREEE (reference sequence). Trimming cost V 2 bases and J 6 bases; bases outside gene matches: 6. The CDR3 loop spans 15 amino acids. In this sample, this clone turned up a few times. The TCR comes from a man in his forties with active or convalescent COVID-19. The sequenced material came from peripheral blood. This rearrangement joins TRBV5-4 to TRBJ2-2, with 8 bases aligning to TRBD1. In nucleotides, the CDR3 is TGTGCCAGCAGCTTACAGGGGGACAGAGCCGGGGAGCTGTTTTTT. Its translation: CASSLQGDRAGELFF. The full variable domain, with the rest looked up from reference TRBV5-4 and TRBJ2-2, is ETGVTQSPTHLIKTRGQQVTLRCSSQSGHNTVSWYQQALGQGPQFIFQYYREEENGRGNFPPRFSGLQFPNYSSELNVNALELDDSALYLCASSLQGDRAGELFFGEGSRLTVL.